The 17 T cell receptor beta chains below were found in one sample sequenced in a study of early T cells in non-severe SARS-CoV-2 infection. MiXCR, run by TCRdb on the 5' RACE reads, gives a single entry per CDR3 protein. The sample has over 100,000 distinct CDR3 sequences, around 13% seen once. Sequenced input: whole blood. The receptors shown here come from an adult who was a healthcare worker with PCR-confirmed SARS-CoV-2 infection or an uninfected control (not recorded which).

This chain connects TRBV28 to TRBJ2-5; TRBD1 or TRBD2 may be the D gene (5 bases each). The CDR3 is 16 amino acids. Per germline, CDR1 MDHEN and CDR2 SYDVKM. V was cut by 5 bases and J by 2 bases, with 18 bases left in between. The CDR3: CASSGGEGGNQETQYF. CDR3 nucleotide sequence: TGTGCCAGCAGTGGGGGAGAGGGTGGGAATCAAGAGACCCAGTACTTC.

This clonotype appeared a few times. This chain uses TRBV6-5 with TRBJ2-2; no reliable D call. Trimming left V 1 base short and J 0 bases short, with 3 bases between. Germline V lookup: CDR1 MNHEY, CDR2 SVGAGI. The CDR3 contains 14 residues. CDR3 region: CASSYLSNTGELFF. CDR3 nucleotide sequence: TGTGCCAGCAGTTACTTGTCGAACACCGGGGAGCTGTTTTTT.

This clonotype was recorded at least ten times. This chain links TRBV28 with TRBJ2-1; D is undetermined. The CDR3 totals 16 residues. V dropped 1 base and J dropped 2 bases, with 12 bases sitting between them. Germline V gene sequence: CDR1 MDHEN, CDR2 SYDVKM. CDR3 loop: CASSLSLSGPYNEQFF. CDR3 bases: TGTGCCAGCAGTTTATCCCTAAGTGGCCCCTACAATGAGCAGTTCTTC.

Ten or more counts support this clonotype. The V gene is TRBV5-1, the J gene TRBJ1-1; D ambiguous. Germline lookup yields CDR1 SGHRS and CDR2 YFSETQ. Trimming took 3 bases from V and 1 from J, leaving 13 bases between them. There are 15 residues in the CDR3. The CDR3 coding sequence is TGCGCCAGCAGCTCTTTACTATCTCCGAACACTGAAGCTTTCTTT. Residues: CASSSLLSPNTEAFF.

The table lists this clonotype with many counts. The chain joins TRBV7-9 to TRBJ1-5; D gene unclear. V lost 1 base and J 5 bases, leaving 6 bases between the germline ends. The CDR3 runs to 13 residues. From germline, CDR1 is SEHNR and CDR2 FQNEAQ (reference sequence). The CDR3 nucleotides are TGTGCCAGCAGCTTAGTAGCAGATCAGCCCCAGCATTTT. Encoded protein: CASSLVADQPQHF. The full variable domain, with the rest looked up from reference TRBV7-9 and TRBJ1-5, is DTGVSQNPRHKITKRGQNVTFRCDPISEHNRLYWYRQTLGQGPEFLTYFQNEAQLEKSRLLSDRFSAERPKGSFSTLEIQRTEQGDSAMYLCASSLVADQPQHFGDGTRLSIL.

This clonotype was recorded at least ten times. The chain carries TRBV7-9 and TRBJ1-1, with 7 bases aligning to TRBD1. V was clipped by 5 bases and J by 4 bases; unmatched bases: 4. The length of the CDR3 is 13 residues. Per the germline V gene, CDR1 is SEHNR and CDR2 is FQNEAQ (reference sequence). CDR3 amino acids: CASSRQGITEAFF. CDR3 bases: TGTGCCAGCAGCCGACAGGGTATCACTGAAGCTTTCTTT.

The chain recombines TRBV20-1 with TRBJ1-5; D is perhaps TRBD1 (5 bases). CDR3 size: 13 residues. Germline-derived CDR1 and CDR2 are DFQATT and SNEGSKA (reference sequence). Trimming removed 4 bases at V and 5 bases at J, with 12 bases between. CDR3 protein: CSAKFGGYQPQHF. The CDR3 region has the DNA TGCAGTGCTAAATTCGGGGGATATCAGCCCCAGCATTTT.

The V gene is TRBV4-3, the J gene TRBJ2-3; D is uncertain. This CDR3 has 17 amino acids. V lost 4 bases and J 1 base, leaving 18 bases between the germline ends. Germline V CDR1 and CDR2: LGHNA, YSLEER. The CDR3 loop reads CASSPVSTALGTDTQYF. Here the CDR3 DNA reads TGCGCCAGCAGCCCCGTTTCCACGGCACTGGGCACAGATACGCAGTATTTT.

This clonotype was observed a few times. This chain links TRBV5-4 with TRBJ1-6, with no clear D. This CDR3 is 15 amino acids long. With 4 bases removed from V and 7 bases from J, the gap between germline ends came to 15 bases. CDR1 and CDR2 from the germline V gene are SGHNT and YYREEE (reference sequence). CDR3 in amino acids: CASSRYGGGNSPLHF. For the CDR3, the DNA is TGTGCCAGCAGCCGTTATGGCGGAGGGAATTCACCCCTCCACTTT. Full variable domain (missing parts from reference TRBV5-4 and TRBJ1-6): ETGVTQSPTHLIKTRGQQVTLRCSSQSGHNTVSWYQQALGQGPQFIFQYYREEENGRGNFPPRFSGLQFPNYSSELNVNALELDDSALYLCASSRYGGGNSPLHFGNGTRLTVT.

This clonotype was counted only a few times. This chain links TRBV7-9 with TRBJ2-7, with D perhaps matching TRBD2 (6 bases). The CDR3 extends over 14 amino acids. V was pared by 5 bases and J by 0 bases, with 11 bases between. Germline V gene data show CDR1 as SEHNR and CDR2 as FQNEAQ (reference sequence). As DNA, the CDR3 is TGTGCCAGCAGCAAACCGGGACTCTCCTACGAGCAGTACTTC. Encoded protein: CASSKPGLSYEQYF.

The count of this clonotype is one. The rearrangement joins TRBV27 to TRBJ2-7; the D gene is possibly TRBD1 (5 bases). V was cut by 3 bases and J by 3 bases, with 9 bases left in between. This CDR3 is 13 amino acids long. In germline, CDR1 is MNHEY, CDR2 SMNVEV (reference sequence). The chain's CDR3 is CASSFGAYYEQYF. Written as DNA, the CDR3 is TGTGCCAGCAGTTTTGGGGCTTACTACGAGCAGTACTTC.

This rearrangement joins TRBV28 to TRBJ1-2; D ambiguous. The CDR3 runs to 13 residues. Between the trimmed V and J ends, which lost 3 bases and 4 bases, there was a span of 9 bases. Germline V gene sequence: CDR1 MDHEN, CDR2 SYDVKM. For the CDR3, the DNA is TGTGCCAGCAGTTTGCACCCGGGCTATGGCTACACCTTC. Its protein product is CASSLHPGYGYTF.

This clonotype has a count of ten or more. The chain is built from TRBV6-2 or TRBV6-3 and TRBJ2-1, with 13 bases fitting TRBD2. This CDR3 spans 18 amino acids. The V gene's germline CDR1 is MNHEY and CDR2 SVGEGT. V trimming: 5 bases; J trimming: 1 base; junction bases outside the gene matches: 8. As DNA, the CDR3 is TGTGCCAGCAGTCCAGGACTAGCGGGAGTGAGGTCCTACAATGAGCAGTTCTTC. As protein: CASSPGLAGVRSYNEQFF.

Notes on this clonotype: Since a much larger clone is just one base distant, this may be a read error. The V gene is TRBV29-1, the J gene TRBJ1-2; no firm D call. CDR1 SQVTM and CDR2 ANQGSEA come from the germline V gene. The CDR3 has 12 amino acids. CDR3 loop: CSETTDRYGYTF. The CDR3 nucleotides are TGCAGTGAAACGACCGATCGATATGGCTACACCTTC. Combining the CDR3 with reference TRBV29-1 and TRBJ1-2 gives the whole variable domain SAVISQKPSRDICQRGTSLTIQCQVDSQVTMMFWYRQQPGQSLTLIATANQGSEATYESGFVIDKFPISRPNLTFSTLTVSNMSPEDSSIYLCSETTDRYGYTFGSGTRLTVV.

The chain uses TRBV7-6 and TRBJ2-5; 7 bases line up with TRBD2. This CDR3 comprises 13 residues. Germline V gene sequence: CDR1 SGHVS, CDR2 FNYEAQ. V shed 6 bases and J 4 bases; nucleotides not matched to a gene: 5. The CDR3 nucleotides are TGTGCCAGCAGAGGGGAGGGAGTAGAGACCCAGTACTTC. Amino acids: CASRGEGVETQYF.

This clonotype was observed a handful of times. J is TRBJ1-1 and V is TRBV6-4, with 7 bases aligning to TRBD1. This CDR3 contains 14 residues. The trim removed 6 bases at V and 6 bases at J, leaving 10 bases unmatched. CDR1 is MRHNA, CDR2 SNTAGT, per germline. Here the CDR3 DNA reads TGTGCCAGCAGACTGACAGGGCAATCGGCTGAAGCTTTCTTT. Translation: CASRLTGQSAEAFF.

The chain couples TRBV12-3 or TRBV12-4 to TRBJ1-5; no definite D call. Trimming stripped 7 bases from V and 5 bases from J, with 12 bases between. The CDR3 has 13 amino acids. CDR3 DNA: TGTGCCAGCACCCCAAGGAGGGATCAGCCCCAGCATTTT. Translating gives CASTPRRDQPQHF.